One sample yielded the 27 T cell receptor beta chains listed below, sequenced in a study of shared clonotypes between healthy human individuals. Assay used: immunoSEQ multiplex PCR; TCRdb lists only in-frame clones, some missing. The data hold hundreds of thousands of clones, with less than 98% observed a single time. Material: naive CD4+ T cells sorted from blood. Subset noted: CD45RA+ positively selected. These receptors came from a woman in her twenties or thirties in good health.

The chain's CDR3 is CASNEGQGSGELFF. The CDR3 DNA reads as TGTGCCAGCAATGAGGGACAGGGGAGCGGTGAGCTGTTTTTT. The chain uses TRBV6-5 and TRBJ2-2, with 10 bases that match TRBD1. The CDR3 spans 14 residues. The germline V gene encodes CDR1 MNHEY and CDR2 SVGAGI. With 7 bases clipped from V and 11 bases from J, the junction kept 10 bases outside the gene matches.

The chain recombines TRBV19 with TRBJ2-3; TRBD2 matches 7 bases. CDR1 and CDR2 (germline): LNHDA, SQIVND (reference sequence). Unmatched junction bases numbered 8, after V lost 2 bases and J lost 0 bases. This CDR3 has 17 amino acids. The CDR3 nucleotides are TGTGCCAGTAGTATAAGAGTAGCGGGTATCAGCACAGATACGCAGTATTTT. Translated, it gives CASSIRVAGISTDTQYF.

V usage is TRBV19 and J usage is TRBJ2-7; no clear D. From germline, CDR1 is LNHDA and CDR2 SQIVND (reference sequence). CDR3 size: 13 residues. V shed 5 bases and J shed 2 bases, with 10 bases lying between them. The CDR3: CASSADGTYEQYF. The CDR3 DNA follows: TGTGCCAGTAGTGCCGACGGTACCTACGAGCAGTACTTC.

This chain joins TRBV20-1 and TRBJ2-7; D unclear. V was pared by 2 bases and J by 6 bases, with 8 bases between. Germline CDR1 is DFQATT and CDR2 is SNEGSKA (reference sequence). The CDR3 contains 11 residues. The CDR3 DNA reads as TGCAGTGCTAGATCATTTTCCGAGCAGTACTTC. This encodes CSARSFSEQYF.

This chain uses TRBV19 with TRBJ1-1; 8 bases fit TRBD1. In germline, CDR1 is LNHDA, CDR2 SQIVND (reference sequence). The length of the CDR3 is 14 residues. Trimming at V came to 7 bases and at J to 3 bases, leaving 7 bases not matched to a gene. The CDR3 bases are TGTGCCAGTAAGACAGGGGAGGATCACACTGAAGCTTTCTTT. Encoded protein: CASKTGEDHTEAFF.

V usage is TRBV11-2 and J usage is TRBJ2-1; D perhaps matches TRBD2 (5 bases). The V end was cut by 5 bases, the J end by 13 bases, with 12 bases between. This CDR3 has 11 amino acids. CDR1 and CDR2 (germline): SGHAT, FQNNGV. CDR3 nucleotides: TGTGCCAGCAGCCCCAGCGGCAACCAGTTCTTC. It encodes CASSPSGNQFF.

The CDR3 region is CASSSKRGTGELFF. CDR3 coding DNA: TGTGCCAGCAGTAGTAAAAGAGGCACCGGGGAGCTGTTTTTT. The chain employs TRBV6-5 and TRBJ2-2; D gene uncertain. CDR3 length equals 14 residues. Germline assignment: CDR1 MNHEY and CDR2 SVGAGI. With 5 bases removed from V and 4 bases from J, the gap between germline ends came to 11 bases.

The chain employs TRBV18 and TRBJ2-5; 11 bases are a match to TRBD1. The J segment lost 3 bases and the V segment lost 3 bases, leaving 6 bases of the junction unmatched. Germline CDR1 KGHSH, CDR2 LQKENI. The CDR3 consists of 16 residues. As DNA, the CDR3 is TGTGCCAGCTCACCGGGGACAGGGGGATTTAAAGAGACCCAGTACTTC. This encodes CASSPGTGGFKETQYF.

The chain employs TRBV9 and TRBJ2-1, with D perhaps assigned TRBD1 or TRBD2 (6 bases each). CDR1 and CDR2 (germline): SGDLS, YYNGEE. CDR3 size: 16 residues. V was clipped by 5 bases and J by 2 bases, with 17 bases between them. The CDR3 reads CASSRKGGTPYNEQFF. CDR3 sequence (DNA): TGTGCCAGCAGTAGAAAAGGGGGGACTCCCTACAATGAGCAGTTCTTC.

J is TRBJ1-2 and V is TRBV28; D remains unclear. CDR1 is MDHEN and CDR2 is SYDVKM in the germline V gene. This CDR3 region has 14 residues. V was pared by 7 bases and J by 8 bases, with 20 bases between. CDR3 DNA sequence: TGTGCCAGCACCCTTTCGGGTCACGTGGGGGGCTACACCTTC. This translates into CASTLSGHVGGYTF.

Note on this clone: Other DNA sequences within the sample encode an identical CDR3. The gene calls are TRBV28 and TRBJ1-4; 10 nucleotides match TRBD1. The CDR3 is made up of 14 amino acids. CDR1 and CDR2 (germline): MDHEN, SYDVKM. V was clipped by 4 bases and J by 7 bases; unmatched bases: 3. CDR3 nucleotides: TGTGCCAGCAGTTCGGGACAGGGGAGTGAAAAACTGTTTTTT. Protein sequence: CASSSGQGSEKLFF.

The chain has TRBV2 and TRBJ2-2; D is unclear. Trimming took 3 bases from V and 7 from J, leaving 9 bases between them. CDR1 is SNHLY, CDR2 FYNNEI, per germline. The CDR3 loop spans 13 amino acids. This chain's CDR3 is CASSEGRGGELFF. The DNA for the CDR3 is TGTGCCAGCAGTGAGGGTAGAGGCGGGGAGCTGTTTTTT.

CDR3 sequence reads: CASSSSDRGTNQPQHF. The CDR3 region has the DNA TGTGCCAGCAGCTCTTCTGACAGGGGAACTAATCAGCCCCAGCATTTT. This rearrangement joins TRBV7-9 to TRBJ1-5; 8 bases map to TRBD1. The CDR3 runs 16 residues. With V trimmed by 4 bases and J by 4 bases, 9 bases remained unmatched. Germline lookup yields CDR1 SEHNR and CDR2 FQNEAQ (reference sequence).

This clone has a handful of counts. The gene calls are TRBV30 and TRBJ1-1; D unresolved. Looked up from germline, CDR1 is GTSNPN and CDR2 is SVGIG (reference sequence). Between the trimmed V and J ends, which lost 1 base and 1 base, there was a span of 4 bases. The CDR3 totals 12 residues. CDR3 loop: CAWSGGNTEAFF. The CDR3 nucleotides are TGTGCCTGGAGTGGAGGGAACACTGAAGCTTTCTTT.

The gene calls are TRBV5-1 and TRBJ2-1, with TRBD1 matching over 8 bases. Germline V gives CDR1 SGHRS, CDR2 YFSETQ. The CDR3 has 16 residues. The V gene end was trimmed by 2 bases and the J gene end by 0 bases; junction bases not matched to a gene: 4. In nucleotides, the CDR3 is TGCGCCAGCAGCTTTAACAGGGGGAGCTCCTACAATGAGCAGTTCTTC. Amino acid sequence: CASSFNRGSSYNEQFF.

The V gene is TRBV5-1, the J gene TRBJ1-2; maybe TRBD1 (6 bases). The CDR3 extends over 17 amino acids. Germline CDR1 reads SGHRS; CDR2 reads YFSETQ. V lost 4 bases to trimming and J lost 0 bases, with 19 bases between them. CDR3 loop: CASSRRAGEFSNYGYTF. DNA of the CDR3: TGCGCCAGCAGCAGAAGAGCAGGGGAGTTCTCTAACTATGGCTACACCTTC.

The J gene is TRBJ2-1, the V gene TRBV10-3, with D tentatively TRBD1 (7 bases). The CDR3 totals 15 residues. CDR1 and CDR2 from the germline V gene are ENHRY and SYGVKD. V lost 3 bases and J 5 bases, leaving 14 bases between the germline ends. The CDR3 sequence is CAISDTGEVHNEQFF. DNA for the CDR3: TGTGCCATCAGTGACACAGGGGAGGTCCACAATGAGCAGTTCTTC.

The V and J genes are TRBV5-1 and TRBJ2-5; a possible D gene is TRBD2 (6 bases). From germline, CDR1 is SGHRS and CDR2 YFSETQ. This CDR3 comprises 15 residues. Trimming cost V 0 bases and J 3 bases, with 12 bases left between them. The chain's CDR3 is CASSLGLAEKETQYF. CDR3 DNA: TGCGCCAGCAGCTTGGGTTTAGCGGAAAAAGAGACCCAGTACTTC. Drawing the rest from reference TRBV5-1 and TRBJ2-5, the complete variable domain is KAGVTQTPRYLIKTRGQQVTLSCSPISGHRSVSWYQQTPGQGLQFLFEYFSETQRNKGNFPGRFSGRQFSNSRSEMNVSTLELGDSALYLCASSLGLAEKETQYFGPGTRLLVL.

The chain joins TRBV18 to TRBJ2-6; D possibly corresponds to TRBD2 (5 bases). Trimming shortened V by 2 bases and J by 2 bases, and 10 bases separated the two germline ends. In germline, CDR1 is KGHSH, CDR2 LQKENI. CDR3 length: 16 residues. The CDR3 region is CASSPAGSTGANVLTF. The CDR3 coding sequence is TGTGCCAGCTCACCAGCGGGTTCTACTGGGGCCAACGTCCTGACTTTC.

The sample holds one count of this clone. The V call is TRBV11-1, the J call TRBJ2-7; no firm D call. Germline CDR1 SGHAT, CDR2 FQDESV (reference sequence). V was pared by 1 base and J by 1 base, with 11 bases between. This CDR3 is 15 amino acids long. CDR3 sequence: CASSLDGVESYEQYF. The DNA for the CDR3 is TGTGCCAGCAGCTTAGATGGGGTAGAGTCCTACGAGCAGTACTTC.

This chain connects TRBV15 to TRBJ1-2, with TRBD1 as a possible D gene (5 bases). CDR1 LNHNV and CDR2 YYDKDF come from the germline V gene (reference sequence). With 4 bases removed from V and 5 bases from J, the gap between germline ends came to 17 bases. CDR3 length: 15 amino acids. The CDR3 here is CATSTHQGTTYGYTF. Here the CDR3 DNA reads TGTGCCACCAGCACCCATCAAGGGACTACTTATGGCTACACCTTC.

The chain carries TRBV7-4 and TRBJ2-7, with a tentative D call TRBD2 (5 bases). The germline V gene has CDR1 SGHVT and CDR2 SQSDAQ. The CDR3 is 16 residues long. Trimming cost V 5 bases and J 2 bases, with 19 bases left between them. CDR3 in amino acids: CASSQGLPVNTYEQYF. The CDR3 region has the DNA TGTGCCAGCAGCCAAGGACTGCCTGTTAATACCTACGAGCAGTACTTC.

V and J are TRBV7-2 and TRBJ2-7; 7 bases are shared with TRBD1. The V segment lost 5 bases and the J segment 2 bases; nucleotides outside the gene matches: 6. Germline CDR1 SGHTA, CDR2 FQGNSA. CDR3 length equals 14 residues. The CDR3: CASSPRQGPYEQYF. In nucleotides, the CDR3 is TGTGCCAGCAGCCCGCGACAGGGCCCCTACGAGCAGTACTTC.

The CDR3 loop is CAAQDVVSSGNTIYF. The CDR3 nucleotides read TGTGCCGCGCAGGACGTAGTCTCCTCTGGAAACACCATATATTTT. The chain recombines TRBV10-3 with TRBJ1-3; no definite D call. Germline CDR1 ENHRY, CDR2 SYGVKD. This CDR3 is built from 15 residues. V lost 11 bases, J lost 0 bases, and 17 bases lay in between.

The CDR3 DNA follows: TGTGCCAGCAGCGGGAACTCGGGCGAGCAGTACTTC. Its protein product is CASSGNSGEQYF. The V gene is TRBV2, the J gene TRBJ2-7; weak D call: TRBD2 (5 bases). Germline V gives CDR1 SNHLY, CDR2 FYNNEI. This CDR3 is 12 amino acids long. Trimming took off 6 bases at V and 6 bases at J, with 12 bases between the two ends.

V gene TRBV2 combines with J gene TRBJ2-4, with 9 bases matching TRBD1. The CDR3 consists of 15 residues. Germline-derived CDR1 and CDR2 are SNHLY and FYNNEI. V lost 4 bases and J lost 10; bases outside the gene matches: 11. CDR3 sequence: CASSASGTGQRIQYF. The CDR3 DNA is TGTGCCAGCAGTGCGTCTGGGACAGGGCAGAGGATTCAGTACTTC.

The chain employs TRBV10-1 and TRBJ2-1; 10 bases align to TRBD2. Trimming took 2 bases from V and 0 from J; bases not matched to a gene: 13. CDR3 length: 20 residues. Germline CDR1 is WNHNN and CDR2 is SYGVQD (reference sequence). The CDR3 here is CASSEASGSGGLGSYNEQFF. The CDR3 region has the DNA TGCGCCAGCAGTGAGGCTAGCGGGAGTGGTGGTCTGGGCTCCTACAATGAGCAGTTCTTC.